This passage covers 19 T cell receptor beta chains from one sample sequenced in a study of T cell changes during pregnancy in multiple sclerosis. The protocol was immunoSEQ multiplex PCR, while the TCRdb copy is restricted to in-frame clones and leaves out a portion. This table has 40,000 to 55,000 clones, around 93% appearing once. The sequences come from CD4+ T cells from peripheral blood mononuclear cells, collected in the third trimester of pregnancy. The receptors were gathered from a female donor with multiple sclerosis, enrolled in a pregnancy study.

This rearrangement joins TRBV5-1 to TRBJ2-2; 12 positions match TRBD2. The germline V gene has CDR1 SGHRS and CDR2 YFSETQ. The V and J ends lost 4 bases and 7 bases, in that order; junction bases with no gene match: 11. CDR3 length equals 17 residues. CDR3 residues: CASSASLAGGPIGELFF. The CDR3 DNA sequence: TGCGCCAGCAGCGCCTCCCTAGCGGGAGGGCCTATCGGGGAGCTGTTTTTT.

V gene TRBV29-1 combines with J gene TRBJ1-2, with D possibly being TRBD1 (6 bases). V lost 4 bases to trimming and J lost 0 bases, with 12 bases between them. CDR3 length equals 14 residues. Germline V gene data show CDR1 as SQVTM and CDR2 as ANQGSEA. The CDR3 region has the DNA TGCAGCGTTGGCGGGGGCCAGTCTAACTATGGCTACACCTTC. It encodes CSVGGGQSNYGYTF.

The V and J genes are TRBV11-3 and TRBJ2-1; D perhaps matches TRBD1 (7 bases). The ends were cut back, 1 base at V and 8 bases at J, with 9 bases in the middle. CDR3 length: 13 residues. From germline, CDR1 is SGHNT and CDR2 YENEEA. CDR3 bases: TGTGCCAGCAGCTTAGCAGGGGGGTATGAGCAGTTCTTC. It encodes CASSLAGGYEQFF.

This chain joins TRBV5-1 and TRBJ1-2; no clear D gene. Trimming pared 7 bases from V and 8 bases from J, leaving 18 bases between. The CDR3 covers 13 residues. Germline V gene data show CDR1 as SGHRS and CDR2 as YFSETQ. CDR3 region: CASGLGDQRGYTF. For the CDR3, the DNA is TGCGCCAGCGGACTTGGGGATCAGAGGGGCTACACCTTC.

CDR3 bases: TGTGCCAGCAGCCTGGGGGACTCCCAGCATTTT. Protein: CASSLGDSQHF. The genes are TRBV28 and TRBJ1-5, with a tentative D call TRBD1 (5 bases). The CDR3 is 11 residues long. Germline V gene lookup returns CDR1 MDHEN and CDR2 SYDVKM. Trimming pared 6 bases from V and 11 bases from J, leaving 11 bases between.

The V and J genes are TRBV6-6 and TRBJ1-2, with 7 bases that match TRBD1. V dropped 7 bases and J dropped 6; count of bases not matched to a gene: 11. Germline V gene lookup returns CDR1 MNHNY and CDR2 SVGAGI (reference sequence). This CDR3 has 14 amino acids. DNA of the CDR3: TGTGCCAGCAAAACCCCCTACAGGGGAGATGGCTACACCTTC. It specifies CASKTPYRGDGYTF.

The V and J genes are TRBV7-9 and TRBJ2-2; 12 bases agree with TRBD2. Germline V lookup: CDR1 SEHNR, CDR2 FQNEAQ (reference sequence). The CDR3 totals 15 residues. V dropped 6 bases and J dropped 4; count of bases not matched to a gene: 3. The CDR3 spells CASRGLAGSTGELFF. The CDR3 region has the DNA TGTGCCAGCAGAGGACTAGCGGGATCCACCGGGGAGCTGTTTTTT.

This chain connects TRBV7-2 to TRBJ1-2; a weak D match, TRBD1 (6 bases). In germline, CDR1 is SGHTA, CDR2 FQGNSA. V was shortened by 1 base and J by 8 bases, with 11 bases between the two germline ends. This CDR3 comprises 13 residues. CDR3 residues: CASSLDREHGYTF. In DNA form, the CDR3 reads TGTGCCAGCAGCTTAGACAGGGAGCACGGCTACACCTTC.

The rearrangement links TRBV6-6 to TRBJ2-3; 7 nucleotides line up with TRBD2. CDR1 MNHNY and CDR2 SVGAGI come from the germline V gene (reference sequence). The CDR3 is 14 residues long. The trim removed 2 bases at V and 6 bases at J, leaving 5 bases unmatched. This chain's CDR3 is CASSYRLAADTQYF. For the CDR3, the DNA is TGTGCCAGCAGTTACAGGCTAGCGGCTGATACGCAGTATTTT.

The J gene is TRBJ2-7, the V gene TRBV19; no firm D call. The CDR3 loop spans 13 amino acids. Germline V gene sequence: CDR1 LNHDA, CDR2 SQIVND (reference sequence). Trimming removed 2 bases from V and 2 bases from J, with 7 bases in between. This chain's CDR3 is CASSITVTYEQYF. The CDR3 DNA is TGTGCCAGTAGTATAACAGTAACCTACGAGCAGTACTTC. Full variable domain (remainder filled in from reference TRBV19 and TRBJ2-7): DGGITQSPKYLFRKEGQNVTLSCEQNLNHDAMYWYRQDPGQGLRLIYYSQIVNDFQKGDIAEGYSVSREKKESFPLTVTSAQKNPTAFYLCASSITVTYEQYFGPGTRLTVT.

CDR3 nucleotide sequence: TGTGCCAGCAGCTTACACAGGGGGCGAAGCACAGATACGCAGTATTTT. It codes for CASSLHRGRSTDTQYF. This chain links TRBV11-2 with TRBJ2-3, with 9 bases matching TRBD1. J was trimmed by 0 bases and V by 2 bases; bases with no gene match: 3. CDR3 length: 16 residues. The germline CDR1 and CDR2 sequences are SGHAT and FQNNGV.

This rearrangement joins TRBV7-2 to TRBJ2-7, with TRBD1 matching 9 bases. With V trimmed by 1 base and J by 2 bases, 6 bases remained unmatched. The CDR3 is 16 amino acids. The germline gives CDR1 SGHTA, CDR2 FQGNSA. CDR3 sequence: CASSLGVWDRAYEQYF. The CDR3 nucleotides are TGTGCCAGCAGCTTAGGAGTTTGGGACAGGGCCTACGAGCAGTACTTC.

The rearrangement joins TRBV27 to TRBJ1-1, with D unclear. Germline values: CDR1 MNHEY, CDR2 SMNVEV (reference sequence). Trimming removed 2 bases from V and 5 bases from J, with 12 bases in between. The CDR3 is made up of 14 amino acids. For the CDR3, the DNA is TGTGCCAGCAGTTTAAGGAACCGAGGGACTGAAGCTTTCTTT. This gives the protein CASSLRNRGTEAFF.

CDR3 region: CASSTRQGDRDEQFF. CDR3 DNA sequence: TGTGCCAGCAGCACAAGACAGGGTGATAGGGATGAGCAGTTCTTC. This chain links TRBV11-3 with TRBJ2-1; 7 bases map to TRBD1. Germline V lookup: CDR1 SGHNT, CDR2 YENEEA. V lost 5 bases and J lost 8; bases outside the gene matches: 12. The CDR3 runs 15 residues.

J is TRBJ1-1 and V is TRBV11-1; the D gene is possibly TRBD1 (6 bases). V lost 4 bases and J 0 bases, leaving 12 bases between the germline ends. CDR3 size: 15 residues. Germline CDR1 reads SGHAT; CDR2 reads FQDESV (reference sequence). This CDR3 reads CASSWRRDMNTEAFF. In nucleotides, the CDR3 is TGTGCCAGCAGCTGGAGACGGGACATGAACACTGAAGCTTTCTTT.

This chain uses TRBV28 with TRBJ1-1, with TRBD1 matching 9 bases. This CDR3 is built from 13 residues. The V segment lost 3 bases and the J segment 8 bases; nucleotides outside the gene matches: 4. Per the germline V gene, CDR1 is MDHEN and CDR2 is SYDVKM. This CDR3 reads CASSFLDRGEAFF. The CDR3, as DNA: TGTGCCAGCAGTTTCCTAGACAGGGGGGAAGCTTTCTTT.

The chain is built from TRBV19 and TRBJ2-5; D not certain. V was pared by 5 bases and J by 2 bases, with 9 bases between. CDR1 LNHDA and CDR2 SQIVND come from the germline V gene (reference sequence). The CDR3 is 13 residues long. The CDR3 DNA follows: TGTGCCAGTAGTCCCAGACAACAAGAGACCCAGTACTTC. Its translation: CASSPRQQETQYF.

The chain combines TRBV9 with TRBJ2-7, with 9 positions matching TRBD2. Trimming removed 0 bases from V and 1 base from J; junction bases left unmatched: 5. The CDR3 consists of 16 residues. Germline loops: CDR1 SGDLS, CDR2 YYNGEE. For the CDR3, the DNA is TGTGCCAGCAGCGTAGCTAAGCGGGAGGCTTCCTACGAGCAGTACTTC. Translated, it gives CASSVAKREASYEQYF.

This clone came up once. The gene calls are TRBV5-4 and TRBJ2-1, with 10 nucleotides matching TRBD2. V gave up 0 bases and J gave up 13 bases; unmatched junction bases: 10. Germline CDR1 and CDR2: SGHNT and YYREEE (reference sequence). The CDR3 contains 15 residues. This CDR3 is CASSLAGASGSYQFF. The DNA for the CDR3 is TGTGCCAGCAGCTTGGCCGGGGCTAGCGGGAGTTATCAGTTCTTC.